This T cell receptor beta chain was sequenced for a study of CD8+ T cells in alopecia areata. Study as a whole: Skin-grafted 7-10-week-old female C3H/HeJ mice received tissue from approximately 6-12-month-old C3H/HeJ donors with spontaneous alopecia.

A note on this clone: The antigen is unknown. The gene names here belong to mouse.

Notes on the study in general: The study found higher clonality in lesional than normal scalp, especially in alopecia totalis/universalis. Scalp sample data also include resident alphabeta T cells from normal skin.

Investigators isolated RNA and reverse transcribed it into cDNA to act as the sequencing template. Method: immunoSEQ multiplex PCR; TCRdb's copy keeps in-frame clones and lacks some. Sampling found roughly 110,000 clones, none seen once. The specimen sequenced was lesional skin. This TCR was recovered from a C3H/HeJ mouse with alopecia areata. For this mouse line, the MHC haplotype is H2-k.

Incomplete CDR3 DNA: TGTGCCAGCAGTCCTGACAGGGGAGACGAA. As protein: CASSPDRGDE. The complete CDR3 reads CASSPDRGDERLFF. J is TRBJ1-4 and V is TRBV13-3, with 8 bases that match TRBD1. The sequence runs out 4 residues before the end of the CDR3; the remainder is reconstructed from the germline J gene. With 4 bases clipped from V and 6 bases from J, the junction kept 5 bases outside the gene matches. CDR3 length: 14 amino acids. CDR1 and CDR2 from the germline V gene are NNHDY and SYVADS.